This section outlines one TCR beta chain sequence together with its context. The data stem from a study of blood T cell repertoires in COVID-19. Turning to the study itself: PBMCs, B-cell-depleted T cells, or T cells were the source of the cDNA or gDNA that made up the material.

The CDR3 extends over 12 amino acids. V was cut by 4 bases and J by 5 bases, with 8 bases left in between. Germline lookup yields CDR1 ENHRY and CDR2 SYGVKD. TCRdb keeps only in-frame clones here, not all; method: immunoSEQ multiplex PCR. The sample records a few hundred thousand clones, 84% being singletons. This clonotype originated in a man in his sixties with acute or convalescent COVID-19. J is TRBJ1-1 and V is TRBV10-3, with D hard to call. The specimen sequenced was peripheral blood. The CDR3 sequence: CAISALRTEAFF. As DNA, the CDR3 is TGTGCCATCAGTGCGTTGAGGACTGAAGCTTTCTTT.